The T cell receptor beta chain described here comes from a study of CD8+CD57+ T cells in acquired aplastic anemia. Study information: When averaged, DNA from sorted CD4+ and CD8+ cells came to approximately 3 ug.

Genomic DNA was employed as the template in profiling TCR beta VDJ and CDR3. TCRdb independently ran MiXCR on the reads; one entry per CDR3 protein. Of some 92,000 distinct CDR3 sequences listed, about 67% are singletons. CDR1 is MNHNS, CDR2 SASEGT, per germline. After removal of 5 bases from V and 2 bases from J, the junction contained 11 bases not matched to a gene. The length of the CDR3 is 16 residues. Patients chosen for sequencing had shown CD8+CD57+ cell expansion by flow cytometry. All patients were therapy-naive when blood was sampled. This clonotype was found many times. J is TRBJ2-7 and V is TRBV6-1, with TRBD2 matching over 8 bases. The sample was sorted CD4+, CD8+, or CD8+CD57+ T cells (not recorded which) from PBMCs. The clonotype comes from a human donor with aplastic anemia. The CDR3 reads CASSQSSGEKAYEQYF. The CDR3 DNA sequence: TGTGCCAGCAGTCAGAGTAGCGGGGAAAAGGCCTACGAGCAGTACTTC.